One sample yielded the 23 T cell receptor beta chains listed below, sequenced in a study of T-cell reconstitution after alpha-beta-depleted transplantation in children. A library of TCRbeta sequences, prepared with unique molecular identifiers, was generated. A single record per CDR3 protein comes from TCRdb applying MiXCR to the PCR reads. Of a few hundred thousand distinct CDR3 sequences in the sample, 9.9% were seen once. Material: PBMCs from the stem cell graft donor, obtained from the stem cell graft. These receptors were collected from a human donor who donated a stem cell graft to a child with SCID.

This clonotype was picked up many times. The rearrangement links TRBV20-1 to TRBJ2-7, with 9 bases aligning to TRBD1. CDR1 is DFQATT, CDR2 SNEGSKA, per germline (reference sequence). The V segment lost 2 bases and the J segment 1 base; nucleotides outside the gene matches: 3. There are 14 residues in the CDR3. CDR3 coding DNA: TGCAGTGCTAGACCGGGACAGGGATCCTACGAGCAGTACTTC. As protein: CSARPGQGSYEQYF.

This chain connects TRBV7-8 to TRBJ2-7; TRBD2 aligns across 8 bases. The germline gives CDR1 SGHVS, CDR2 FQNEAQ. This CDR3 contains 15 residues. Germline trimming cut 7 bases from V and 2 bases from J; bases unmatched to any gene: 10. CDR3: CASTGGGGVAYEQYF. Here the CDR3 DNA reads TGTGCCAGCACCGGGGGGGGCGGGGTGGCCTACGAGCAGTACTTC.

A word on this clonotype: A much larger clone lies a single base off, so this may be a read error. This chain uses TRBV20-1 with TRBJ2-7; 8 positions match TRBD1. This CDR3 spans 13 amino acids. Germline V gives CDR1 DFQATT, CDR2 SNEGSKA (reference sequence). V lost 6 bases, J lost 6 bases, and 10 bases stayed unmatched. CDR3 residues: CSAEGQGACEQYF. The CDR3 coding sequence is TGCAGTGCCGAAGGACAGGGAGCCTGCGAGCAGTACTTC.

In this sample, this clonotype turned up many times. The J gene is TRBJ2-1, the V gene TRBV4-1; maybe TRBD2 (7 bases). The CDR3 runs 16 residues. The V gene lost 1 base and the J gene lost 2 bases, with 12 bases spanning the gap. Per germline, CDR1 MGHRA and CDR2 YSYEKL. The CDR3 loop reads CASSQVEGGTYNEQFF. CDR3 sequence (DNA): TGCGCCAGCAGCCAAGTGGAGGGGGGGACCTACAATGAGCAGTTCTTC.

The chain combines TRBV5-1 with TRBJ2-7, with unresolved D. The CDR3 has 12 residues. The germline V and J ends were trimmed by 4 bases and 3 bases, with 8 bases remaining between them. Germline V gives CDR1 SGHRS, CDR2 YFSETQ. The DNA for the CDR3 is TGCGCCAGCAGCGAAGCAGACTACGAGCAGTACTTC. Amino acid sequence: CASSEADYEQYF. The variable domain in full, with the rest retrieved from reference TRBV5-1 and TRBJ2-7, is KAGVTQTPRYLIKTRGQQVTLSCSPISGHRSVSWYQQTPGQGLQFLFEYFSETQRNKGNFPGRFSGRQFSNSRSEMNVSTLELGDSALYLCASSEADYEQYFGPGTRLTVT.

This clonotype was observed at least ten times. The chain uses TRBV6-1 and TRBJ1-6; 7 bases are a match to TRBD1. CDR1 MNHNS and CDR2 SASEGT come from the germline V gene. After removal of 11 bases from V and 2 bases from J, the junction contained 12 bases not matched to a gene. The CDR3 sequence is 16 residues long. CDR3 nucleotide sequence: TGTGCCTGCGGGGAGGGGGCATCGGCCTATAATTCACCCCTCCACTTT. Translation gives CACGEGASAYNSPLHF.

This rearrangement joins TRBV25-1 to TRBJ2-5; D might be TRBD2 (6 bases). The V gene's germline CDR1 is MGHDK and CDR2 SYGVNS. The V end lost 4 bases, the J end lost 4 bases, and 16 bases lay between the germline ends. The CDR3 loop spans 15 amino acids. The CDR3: CASSAGRSWGETQYF. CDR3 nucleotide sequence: TGTGCCAGCAGTGCAGGGAGGAGCTGGGGAGAGACCCAGTACTTC.

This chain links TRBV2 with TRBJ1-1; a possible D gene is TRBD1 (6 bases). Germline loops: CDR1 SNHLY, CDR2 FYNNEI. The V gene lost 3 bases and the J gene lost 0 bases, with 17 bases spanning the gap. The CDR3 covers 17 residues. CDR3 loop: CASSDNKRGKMNTEAFF. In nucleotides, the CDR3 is TGTGCCAGCAGTGATAACAAAAGGGGGAAGATGAACACTGAAGCTTTCTTT. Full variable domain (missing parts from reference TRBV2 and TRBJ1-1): EPEVTQTPSHQVTQMGQEVILRCVPISNHLYFYWYRQILGQKVEFLVSFYNNEISEKSEIFDDQFSVERPDGSNFTLKIRSTKLEDSAMYFCASSDNKRGKMNTEAFFGQGTRLTVV.

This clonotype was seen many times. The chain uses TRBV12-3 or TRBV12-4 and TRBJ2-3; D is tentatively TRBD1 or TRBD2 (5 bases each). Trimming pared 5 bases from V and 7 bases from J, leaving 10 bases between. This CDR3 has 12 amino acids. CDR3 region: CASSRDEYTQYF. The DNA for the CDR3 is TGTGCCAGCAGTCGGGACGAGTATACGCAGTATTTT.

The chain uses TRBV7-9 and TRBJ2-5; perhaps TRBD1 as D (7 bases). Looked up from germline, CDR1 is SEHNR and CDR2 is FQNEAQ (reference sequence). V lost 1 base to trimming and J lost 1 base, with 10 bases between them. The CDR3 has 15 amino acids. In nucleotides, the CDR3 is TGTGCCAGCAGCTTAGGTCAGGGGGGCCAAGAGACCCAGTACTTC. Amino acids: CASSLGQGGQETQYF.

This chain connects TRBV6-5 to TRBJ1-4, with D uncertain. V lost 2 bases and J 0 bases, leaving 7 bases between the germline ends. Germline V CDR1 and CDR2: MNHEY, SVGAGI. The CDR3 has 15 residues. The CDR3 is CASSYSTATNEKLFF. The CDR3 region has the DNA TGTGCCAGCAGTTACAGTACTGCAACTAATGAAAAACTGTTTTTT.

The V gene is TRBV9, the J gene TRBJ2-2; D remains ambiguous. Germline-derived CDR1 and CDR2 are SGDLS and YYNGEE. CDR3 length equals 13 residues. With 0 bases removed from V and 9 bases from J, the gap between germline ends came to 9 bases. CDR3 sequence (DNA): TGTGCCAGCAGCGTAGGTCCGTCCTGGGAGCTGTTTTTT. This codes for CASSVGPSWELFF.

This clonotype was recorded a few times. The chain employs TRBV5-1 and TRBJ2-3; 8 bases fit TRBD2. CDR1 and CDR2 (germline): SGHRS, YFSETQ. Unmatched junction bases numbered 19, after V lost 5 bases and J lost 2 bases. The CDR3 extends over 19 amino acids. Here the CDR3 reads CASSQEWPLSGDFTDTQYF. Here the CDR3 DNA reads TGCGCCAGCAGTCAGGAGTGGCCACTTAGCGGGGATTTCACAGATACGCAGTATTTT.

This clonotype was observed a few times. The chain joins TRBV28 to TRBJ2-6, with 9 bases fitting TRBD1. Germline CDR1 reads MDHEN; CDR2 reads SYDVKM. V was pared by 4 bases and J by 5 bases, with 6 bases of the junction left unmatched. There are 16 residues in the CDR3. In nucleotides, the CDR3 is TGTGCCAGCAGTTACGGACAGGGGAGGAGGGCCAACGTCCTGACTTTC. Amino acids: CASSYGQGRRANVLTF.

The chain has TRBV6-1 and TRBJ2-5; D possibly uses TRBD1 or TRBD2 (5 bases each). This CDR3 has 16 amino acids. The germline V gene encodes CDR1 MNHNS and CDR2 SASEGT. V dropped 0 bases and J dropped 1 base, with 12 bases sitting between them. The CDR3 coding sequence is TGTGCCAGCAGTGAAGCCACCTGGGGGTCCCAAGAGACCCAGTACTTC. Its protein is CASSEATWGSQETQYF.

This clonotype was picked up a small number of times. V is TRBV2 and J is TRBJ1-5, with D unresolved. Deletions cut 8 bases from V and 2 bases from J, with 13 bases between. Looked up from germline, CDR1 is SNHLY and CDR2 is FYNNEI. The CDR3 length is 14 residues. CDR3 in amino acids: CASLDPMGNQPQHF. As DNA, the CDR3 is TGTGCCAGCCTGGACCCCATGGGCAATCAGCCCCAGCATTTT. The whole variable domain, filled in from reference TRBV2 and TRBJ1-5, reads EPEVTQTPSHQVTQMGQEVILRCVPISNHLYFYWYRQILGQKVEFLVSFYNNEISEKSEIFDDQFSVERPDGSNFTLKIRSTKLEDSAMYFCASLDPMGNQPQHFGDGTRLSIL.

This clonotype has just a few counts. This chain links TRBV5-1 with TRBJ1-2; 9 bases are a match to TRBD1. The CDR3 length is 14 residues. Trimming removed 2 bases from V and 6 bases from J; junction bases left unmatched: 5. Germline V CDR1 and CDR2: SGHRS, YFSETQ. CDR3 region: CASSFDRGKDGYTF. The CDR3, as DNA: TGCGCCAGCAGCTTTGACAGGGGGAAGGATGGCTACACCTTC.

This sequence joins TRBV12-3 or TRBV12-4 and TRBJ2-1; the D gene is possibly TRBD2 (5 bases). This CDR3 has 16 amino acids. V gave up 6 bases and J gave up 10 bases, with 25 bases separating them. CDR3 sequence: CASSPTPRPGAGEQFF. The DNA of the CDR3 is TGTGCCAGCAGCCCGACCCCGCGGCCAGGCGCGGGCGAGCAGTTCTTC.

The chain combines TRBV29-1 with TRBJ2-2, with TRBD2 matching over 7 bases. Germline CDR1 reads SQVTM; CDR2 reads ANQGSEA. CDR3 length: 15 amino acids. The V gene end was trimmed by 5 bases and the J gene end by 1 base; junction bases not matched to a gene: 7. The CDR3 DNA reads TGCAGCGTTCTGGGAGGGGCTCTGAACACCGGGGAGCTGTTTTTT. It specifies CSVLGGALNTGELFF.

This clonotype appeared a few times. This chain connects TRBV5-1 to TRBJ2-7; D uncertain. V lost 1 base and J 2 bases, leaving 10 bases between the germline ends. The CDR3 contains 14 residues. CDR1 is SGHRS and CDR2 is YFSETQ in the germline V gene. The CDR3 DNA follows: TGCGCCAGCAGCTTGATGGACGGTACCTACGAGCAGTACTTC. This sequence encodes CASSLMDGTYEQYF.

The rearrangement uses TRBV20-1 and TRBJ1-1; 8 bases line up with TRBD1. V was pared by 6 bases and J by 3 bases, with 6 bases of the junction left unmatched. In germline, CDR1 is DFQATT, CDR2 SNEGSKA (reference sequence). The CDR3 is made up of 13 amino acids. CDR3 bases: TGCAGTGCAGGACAGGGAACGGACACTGAAGCTTTCTTT. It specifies CSAGQGTDTEAFF.

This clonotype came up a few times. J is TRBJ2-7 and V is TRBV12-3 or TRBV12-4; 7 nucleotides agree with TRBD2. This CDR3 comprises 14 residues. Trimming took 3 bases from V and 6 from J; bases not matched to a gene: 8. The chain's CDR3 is CASSFFPERGEQYF. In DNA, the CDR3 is TGTGCCAGCAGTTTTTTCCCCGAGCGGGGCGAGCAGTACTTC.

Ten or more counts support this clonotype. The CDR3 loop is CASSPGTGSGLFAGGNEQFF. CDR3 nucleotide sequence: TGCGCCAGCAGCCCTGGGACAGGGTCGGGATTGTTTGCGGGAGGTAATGAGCAGTTCTTC. This chain connects TRBV5-1 to TRBJ2-1; D is perhaps TRBD1 (9 bases). CDR3 size: 20 residues. Trimming removed 4 bases at V and 7 bases at J, with 33 bases between. CDR1 SGHRS and CDR2 YFSETQ come from the germline V gene.